Listed below are T cell receptor beta chains from one sample, sequenced in a study of cytomegalovirus exposure and HLA in healthy donors. TCRdb's copy holds only in-frame clones and misses some; the assay was immunoSEQ multiplex PCR. The sample consists of approximately 130,000 clones, 84% of them appearing once. Sequencing input: PBMCs. The receptors come from a man aged 45-65 years in good health and CMV-seronegative. Both conserved end residues are trimmed from each CDR3.

TRBV6-5	TRBJ1-1	13	ASSYSGQGNTEAF
TRBV5-1	TRBJ2-2	11	ASSLDDSGELF
TRBV6-4	TRBJ2-1	14	ASSDHGTGAYNEQF
TRBV11-1	TRBJ2-7	12	ASSLSRGAVEQY
TRBV5-1	TRBJ1-1	12	ASSLIGQGGEAF
TRBV5-6	TRBJ2-5	11	ASTVEGRETQY
TRBV5-4	TRBJ1-1	12	ASRYGTEDTEAF
TRBV7-3	TRBJ2-7	13	ASSLDRDRDHEQY
TRBV11-2	TRBJ2-2	14	ASSSGPQTNTGELF
TRBV4-1	TRBJ1-6	15	ASSQTEVRGRGSPLH
TRBV5-1	TRBJ1-5	13	ASSLTDSTNQPQH
TRBV7-3	TRBJ2-1	13	ASSPDGGGINEQF
TRBV6-5	TRBJ1-5	13	ASSSWHDKNQPQH
TRBV2	TRBJ2-7	10	ASSVTTYEQY
TRBV7-9	TRBJ2-2	14	ASRGRGTTNTGELF
TRBV18	TRBJ2-3	15	ASSPPWAGGSTDTQY
TRBV6-5	TRBJ2-7	11	ASSYMGGREQY
TRBV6-5	TRBJ1-1	14	ASSYSFAGFLTEAF
TRBV5-1	TRBJ1-1	12	ASSPRSRDTEAF
TRBV6-1	TRBJ1-2	12	ASSEFGRGYGYT
TRBV27	TRBJ1-2	11	ASSPRQTYGYT
TRBV2	TRBJ1-4	10	ASRVTGTGLF
TRBV5-1	TRBJ2-3	14	ASSAGTSGFTDTQY
TRBV12-5	TRBJ1-6	13	ASGLIGGLSSPLH
TRBV5-1	TRBJ2-7	13	ASSQPGQSSYEQY
TRBV7-3	TRBJ2-1	13	ASSLTARKIDEQF
TRBV15	TRBJ1-5	14	ATSRVLGTGGQPQH
TRBV4-1	TRBJ1-2	9	ASSQGTAYT
TRBV7-9	TRBJ2-7	12	ASSFSGGADEQY
TRBV6-1	TRBJ2-5	12	ASTATGLGETQY
TRBV7-9	TRBJ2-7	10	ASGRQGHEQY
TRBV19	TRBJ2-7	15	ASSRPGTSWSSYEQY
TRBV5-6	TRBJ1-5	13	ASSLGRYSNQPQH
TRBV6-4	TRBJ2-3	13	ASSRSGQGPDTQY
TRBV15	TRBJ2-1	15	ATSRDPSGGSYNEQF
TRBV7-8	TRBJ1-1	14	ASSLRGDYMNTEAF
TRBV6-1	TRBJ1-6	11	ASSGRSGTPLH
TRBV27	TRBJ1-2	15	ASSLLGRGAPNYGYT
TRBV2	TRBJ1-5	13	ASTPSGYSNQPQH
TRBV7-9	TRBJ1-5	14	ASSLGGQGRNQPQH
TRBV10-3	TRBJ2-1	12	AISDLDSHNEQF
TRBV27	TRBJ2-2	15	ASKQTSGGANTGELF
TRBV6-1	TRBJ2-7	14	ASSEARGGGAYEQY
TRBV5-1	TRBJ2-5	13	ASSTLAGGQETQY
TRBV7-9	TRBJ2-2	14	ASSFSSGGHTGELF
TRBV19	TRBJ1-4	12	ASSHGTGWEKLF